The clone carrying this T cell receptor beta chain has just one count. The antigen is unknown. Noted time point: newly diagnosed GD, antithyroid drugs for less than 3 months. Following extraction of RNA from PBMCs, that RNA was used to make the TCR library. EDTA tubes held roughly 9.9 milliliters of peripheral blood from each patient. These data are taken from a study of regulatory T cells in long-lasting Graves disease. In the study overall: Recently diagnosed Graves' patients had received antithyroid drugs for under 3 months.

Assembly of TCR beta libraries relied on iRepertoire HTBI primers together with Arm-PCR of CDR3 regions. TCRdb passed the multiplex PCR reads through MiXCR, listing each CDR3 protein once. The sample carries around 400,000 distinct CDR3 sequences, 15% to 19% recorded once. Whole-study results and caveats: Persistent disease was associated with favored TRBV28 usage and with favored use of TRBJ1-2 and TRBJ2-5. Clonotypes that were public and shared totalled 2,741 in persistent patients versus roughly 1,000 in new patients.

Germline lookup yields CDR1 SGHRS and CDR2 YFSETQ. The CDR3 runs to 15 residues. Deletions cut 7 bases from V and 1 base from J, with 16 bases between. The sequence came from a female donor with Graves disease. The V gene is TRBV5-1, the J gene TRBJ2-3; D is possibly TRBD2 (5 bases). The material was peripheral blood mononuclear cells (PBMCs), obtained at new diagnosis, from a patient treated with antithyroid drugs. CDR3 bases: TGCGCCAGCGACCCCGGGCTAGCCGGCACAGATACGCAGTATTTT. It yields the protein CASDPGLAGTDTQYF.